This entry lists 5 T cell receptor beta chains sequenced from one sample in a study of cytomegalovirus exposure and HLA in healthy donors. The PCR made use of 60 Vbeta and 13 Jbeta primers. The data were produced by immunoSEQ multiplex PCR, yet TCRdb's version contains in-frame clones alone and is incomplete. The profile shows approximately 100,000 clones, approximately 80% of them singletons. Sequencing was performed on PBMCs. The receptors originated from a middle-aged woman in good health and CMV-seropositive.

The rearrangement links TRBV10-3 to TRBJ2-1, with D possibly TRBD2 on 5 matching bases. Germline CDR1 and CDR2: ENHRY and SYGVKD. Trimming removed 2 bases from V and 7 bases from J, with 18 bases in between. The CDR3 has 16 amino acids. The DNA for the CDR3 is TGTGCCATCAGTGAGGGAAAAGGTAAAACGGGGAATGAGCAGTTCTTC. Amino acid sequence: CAISEGKGKTGNEQFF.

The chain combines TRBV30 with TRBJ1-1; no reliable D call. Trimming cost V 4 bases and J 1 base, with 10 bases left between them. Germline V lookup: CDR1 GTSNPN, CDR2 SVGIG (reference sequence). The CDR3 consists of 13 residues. CDR3 bases: TGTGCCTGGATACCTAGGCCGAACACTGAAGCTTTCTTT. As protein: CAWIPRPNTEAFF.

The CDR3 DNA reads as TGTGCCAGCTCACCAAACAGGGGCGGCGAGCAGTTCTTC. Amino acid sequence: CASSPNRGGEQFF. The chain is built from TRBV18 and TRBJ2-1; 7 bases fit TRBD1. The V segment lost 2 bases and the J segment 10 bases; nucleotides outside the gene matches: 5. Per germline, CDR1 KGHSH and CDR2 LQKENI. The CDR3 has 13 residues.

The chain recombines TRBV6-5 with TRBJ1-4; tentative D call: TRBD1 (5 bases). V was cut by 6 bases and J by 7 bases, with 15 bases left in between. The length of the CDR3 is 14 residues. CDR1 and CDR2 from the germline V gene are MNHEY and SVGAGI. The CDR3 DNA follows: TGTGCCAGCAGGCTCGGGGGAGTCGGTGAAAAACTGTTTTTT. Translation gives CASRLGGVGEKLFF.

The gene calls are TRBV28 and TRBJ1-1; TRBD1 matches 9 bases. Losses at the gene ends were 5 bases for V and 9 bases for J; bases not matched to a gene: 7. Germline V gene sequence: CDR1 MDHEN, CDR2 SYDVKM. The CDR3 extends over 13 amino acids. CDR3 in amino acids: CASSDRGAGKAFF. CDR3 coding DNA: TGTGCCAGCAGTGACAGGGGGGCCGGGAAAGCTTTCTTT. The full variable domain, with the rest looked up from reference TRBV28 and TRBJ1-1, is DVKVTQSSRYLVKRTGEKVFLECVQDMDHENMFWYRQDPGLGLRLIYFSYDVKMKEKGDIPEGYSVSREKKERFSLILESASTNQTSMYLCASSDRGAGKAFFGQGTRLTVV.